The source of this TCR beta chain is a study of identical twins. This clonotype was seen repeatedly, ten times or more. V lost 5 bases and J 0 bases, leaving 10 bases between the germline ends. The CDR3 has 13 amino acids. In germline, CDR1 is SQVTM, CDR2 ANQGSEA. TCRdb redid the calling of the 5' RACE reads with MiXCR, one entry per CDR3 protein. The sample lists hundreds of thousands of distinct CDR3 sequences, 21% occurring once. These data were likewise used in another study, on T cells expressing NK-cell markers. That source notes: Sorted CD3+CD56+NKG2C+, CD3+CD56+NKG2C- and CD3+CD56-NKG2C+ T cells provided the TCR beta repertoires.

The clonotype comes from a young woman in good health. The sequencing input was PBMCs. V is TRBV29-1 and J is TRBJ1-1, with no clear D. The chain's CDR3 is CSVIPGLNTEAFF. DNA for the CDR3: TGCAGCGTTATTCCCGGGCTGAACACTGAAGCTTTCTTT. Complete variable domain (other parts from reference TRBV29-1 and TRBJ1-1): SAVISQKPSRDICQRGTSLTIQCQVDSQVTMMFWYRQQPGQSLTLIATANQGSEATYESGFVIDKFPISRPNLTFSTLTVSNMSPEDSSIYLCSVIPGLNTEAFFGQGTRLTVV.